This paragraph covers one T cell receptor (beta chain) sequence. What it recognizes is unknown. These data belong to a study of OX40 agonist ivuxolimab in advanced cancers. In the study overall: Patients receiving dose escalation had hepatocellular carcinoma, melanoma, renal cell or head and neck cancer.

The CDR3 contains 18 residues. Germline CDR1 is SGDLS and CDR2 is YYNGEE. V lost 0 bases, J lost 1 base, and 7 bases stayed unmatched. If patients had autoimmune disease history or systemic immunosuppression, they were excluded. Only in-frame clones appear in the TCRdb table, and some are missing; sequencing was by immunoSEQ multiplex PCR. This sample has about 64,000 clones, with about 86% found just once. Whole-study findings and limits: Patients who responded partially at 0.1-3.0 mg/kg showed clonal expansion ranking among the lowest.

This chain uses TRBV9 with TRBJ2-2; 9 positions agree with TRBD2. The material was CD4+ or CD8+ T cells sorted from blood, obtained in a trial of the OX40 agonist ivuxolimab. The sequence was obtained from an adult with an advanced solid tumor such as melanoma, head and neck, liver or kidney cancer. The CDR3 is CASSVGSGSFGNTGELFF. Here the CDR3 DNA reads TGTGCCAGCAGCGTAGGTAGCGGGAGTTTCGGGAACACCGGGGAGCTGTTTTTT.